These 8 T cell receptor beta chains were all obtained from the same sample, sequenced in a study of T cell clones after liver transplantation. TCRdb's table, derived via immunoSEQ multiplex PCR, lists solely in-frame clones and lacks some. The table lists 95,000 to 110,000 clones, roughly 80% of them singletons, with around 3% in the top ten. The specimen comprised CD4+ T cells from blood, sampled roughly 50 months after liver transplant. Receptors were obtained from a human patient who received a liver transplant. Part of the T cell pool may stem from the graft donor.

The CDR3: CATSRRSGEVGYTF. The CDR3, as DNA: TGTGCCACCAGCAGAAGGTCCGGGGAAGTCGGCTACACCTTC. The chain joins TRBV15 to TRBJ1-2, with D uncertain. Deletions cut 2 bases from V and 8 bases from J, with 15 bases between. CDR1 and CDR2 (germline): LNHNV, YYDKDF (reference sequence). The length of the CDR3 is 14 residues.

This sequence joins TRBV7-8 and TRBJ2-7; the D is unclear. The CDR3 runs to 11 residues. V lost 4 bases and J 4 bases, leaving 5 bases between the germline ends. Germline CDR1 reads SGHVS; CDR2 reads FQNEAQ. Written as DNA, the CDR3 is TGTGCCAGCAGCTCGAAGTACGAGCAGTACTTC. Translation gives CASSSKYEQYF.

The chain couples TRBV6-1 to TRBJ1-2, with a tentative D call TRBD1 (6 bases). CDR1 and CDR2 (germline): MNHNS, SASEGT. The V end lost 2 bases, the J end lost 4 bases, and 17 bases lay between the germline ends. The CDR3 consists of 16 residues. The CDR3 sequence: CASSEWDHRAGYGYTF. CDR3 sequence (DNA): TGTGCCAGCAGTGAATGGGACCACAGGGCGGGCTATGGCTACACCTTC.

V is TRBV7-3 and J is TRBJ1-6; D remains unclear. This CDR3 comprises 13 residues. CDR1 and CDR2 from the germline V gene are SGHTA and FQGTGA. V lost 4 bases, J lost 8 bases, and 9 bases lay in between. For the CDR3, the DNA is TGTGCCAGCAGCTCCTCAGTCGATTCACCCCTCCACTTT. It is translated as CASSSSVDSPLHF.

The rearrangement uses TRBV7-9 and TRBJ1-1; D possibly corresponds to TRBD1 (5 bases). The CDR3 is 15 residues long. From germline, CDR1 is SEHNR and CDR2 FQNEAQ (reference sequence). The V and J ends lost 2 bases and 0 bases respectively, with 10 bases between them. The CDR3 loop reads CASSLSQGVNTEAFF. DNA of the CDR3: TGTGCCAGCAGCTTATCACAAGGGGTGAACACTGAAGCTTTCTTT.

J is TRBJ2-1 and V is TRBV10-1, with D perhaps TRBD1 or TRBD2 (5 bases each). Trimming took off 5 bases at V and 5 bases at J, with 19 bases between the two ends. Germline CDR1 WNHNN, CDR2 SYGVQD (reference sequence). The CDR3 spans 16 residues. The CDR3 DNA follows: TGCGCCAGCAGTCCTTTATCGGGACCTGAGGACAATGAGCAGTTCTTC. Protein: CASSPLSGPEDNEQFF.

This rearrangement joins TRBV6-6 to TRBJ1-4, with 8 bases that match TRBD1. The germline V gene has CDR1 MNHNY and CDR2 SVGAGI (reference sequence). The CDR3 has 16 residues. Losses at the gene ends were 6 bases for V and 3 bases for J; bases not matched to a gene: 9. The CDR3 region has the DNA TGTGCCAGCAGGACCCAGGGGGCCCCTTCTAATGAAAAACTGTTTTTT. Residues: CASRTQGAPSNEKLFF.

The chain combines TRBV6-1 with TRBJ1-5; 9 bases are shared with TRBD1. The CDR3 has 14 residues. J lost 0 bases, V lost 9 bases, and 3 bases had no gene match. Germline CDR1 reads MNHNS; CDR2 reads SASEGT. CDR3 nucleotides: TGTGCCAGTCTGACAGGGGGTAGCAATCAGCCCCAGCATTTT. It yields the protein CASLTGGSNQPQHF.